Listed below are T cell receptor beta chains from one sample, sequenced in a study of blood T cell repertoires in COVID-19. Method: immunoSEQ multiplex PCR; TCRdb's copy keeps in-frame clones and lacks some. Among approximately 150,000 clones listed, over 75% were seen once. Sequencing input: PBMCs or T cells enriched from blood (not recorded which). The receptors were sampled from a middle-aged man who had recovered from COVID-19. Each CDR3 is given with its conserved first and last residue. A clone size is listed for some rows: how often the clone was seen (once, few, many), or a class if it is expanded.

CDR3: CASSPLRGGNYGYTF; size: once; length: 15; V: TRBV11-2
CDR3: CASRSGQFYNEQFF; size: NA; length: 14; V: TRBV5-1
CDR3: CASGQRPRGTEAFF; size: once; length: 14; V: TRBV23-1
CDR3: CASSIDLSTSYDEQFF; size: NA; length: 16; V: TRBV19
CDR3: CASSSSSGGAYEQYF; size: few; length: 15; V: TRBV6-6
CDR3: CASSQGTDGNTIYF; size: NA; length: 14; V: TRBV4-1
CDR3: CAWSLGPGGQAFF; size: NA; length: 13; V: TRBV30
CDR3: CASSAQAPYGYTF; size: NA; length: 13; V: TRBV2
CDR3: CASSDRDLNTEAFF; size: NA; length: 14; V: TRBV18
CDR3: CASSTLGGRERETQYF; size: NA; length: 16; V: TRBV25-1